This T cell receptor (beta chain) was profiled in a study of blood T cell repertoires in COVID-19. After removal of 2 bases from V and 5 bases from J, the junction contained 7 bases not matched to a gene. Germline CDR1 is MGHRA and CDR2 is YSYEKL. This CDR3 has 16 residues. Profiled with immunoSEQ multiplex PCR; TCRdb holds only in-frame clones, not every one. The sample shows about 130,000 clones, 75% to 90% of them seen only once. The sequence came from a woman aged 45-59 years who had recovered from COVID-19. The V gene is TRBV4-1, the J gene TRBJ2-5; 11 bases line up with TRBD2. Sequenced input: PBMCs or T cells enriched from blood (not recorded which). CDR3 DNA sequence: TGCGCCAGCAGCCAAATAACTAGCGGGGGCTTGGAGACCCAGTACTTC. Translated, it gives CASSQITSGGLETQYF.